The clone carrying this T cell receptor (beta chain) was seen a few times. Antigen: not known. The data were taken from a study of post-analysis software for immune sequencing data. At the level of the study: Patients with relapsing-remitting, secondary progressive and progressive-relapsing multiple sclerosis courses were all represented.

The CDR3 runs 15 residues. The V end lost 5 bases, the J end lost 5 bases, and 19 bases lay between the germline ends. Germline values: CDR1 SGHDT, CDR2 YYEEEE. Unique-molecular-identifier-tagged TCR beta cDNA libraries were used. The authors obtained approximately 460,000 cDNA molecules from roughly 1.1 to 9.2 million T cells. One entry per CDR3 protein results from TCRdb running MiXCR on the PCR reads. This table holds more than 350,000 distinct CDR3 sequences, approximately 42% found once. Study-wide results and limits: Those with multiple sclerosis, the patient group, showed significantly lower normalized Chao1 diversity than controls. When patients were compared with controls, about five TRBV segments were more frequent, TRBV5-6, TRBV5-1 and TRBV20-1 among them. By F measure, samples from a shared preparation batch strongly co-clustered.

The sequencing sample was made of blood. The receptor was isolated from a girl aged 2-10 years with multiple sclerosis. The chain links TRBV5-6 to TRBJ2-5; no clear D. CDR3 in DNA: TGTGCCAGCAGTAGTCTTCAATCTCTCGTCGAGACCCAGTACTTC. Translated, it gives CASSSLQSLVETQYF. Drawing the rest from reference TRBV5-6 and TRBJ2-5, the complete variable domain is DAGVTQSPTHLIKTRGQQVTLRCSPKSGHDTVSWYQQALGQGPQFIFQYYEEEERQRGNFPDRFSGHQFPNYSSELNVNALLLGDSALYLCASSSLQSLVETQYFGPGTRLLVL.